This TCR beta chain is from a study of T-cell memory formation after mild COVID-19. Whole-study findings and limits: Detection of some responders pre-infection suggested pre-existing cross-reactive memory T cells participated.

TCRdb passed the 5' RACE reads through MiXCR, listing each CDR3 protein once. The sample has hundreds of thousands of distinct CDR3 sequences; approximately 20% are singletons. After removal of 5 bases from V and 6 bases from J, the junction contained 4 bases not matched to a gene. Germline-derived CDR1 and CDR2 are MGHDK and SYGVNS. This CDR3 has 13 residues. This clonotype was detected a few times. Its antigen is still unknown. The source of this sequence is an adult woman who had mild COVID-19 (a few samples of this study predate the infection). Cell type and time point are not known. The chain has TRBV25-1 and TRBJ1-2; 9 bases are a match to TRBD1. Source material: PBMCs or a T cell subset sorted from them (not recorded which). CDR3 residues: CASSLQGADGYTF. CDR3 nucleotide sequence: TGTGCCAGCAGTTTACAGGGGGCAGATGGCTACACCTTC.